This T cell receptor beta chain was profiled in a study of vaccination and CD4 T cells after COVID-19. The sample's time point: late sampling 161 to 241 days after vaccination in three convalescent patients. As to treatment: approximately 11-day PBMC culture with coronavirus spike peptide pools or control peptides (ViraFEST assay). This clonotype has just one count. No antigen is known for it. The CDR3 is 15 amino acids. The V and J ends lost 2 bases and 6 bases respectively, with 16 bases between them. Germline V gene sequence: CDR1 ENHRY, CDR2 SYGVKD. Sequenced with the Oncomine TCR Beta short-read assay was DNA taken from cultured CD4+ T cells. Each CDR3 protein gets one entry after TCRdb re-called the PCR reads with MiXCR. Here the sample spans about 22,000 distinct CDR3 sequences, less than 45% being singletons.

The sequencing here drew on CD4+ T cells from blood, cultured in vitro, taken about 7 months after SARS-CoV-2 vaccination. This chain uses TRBV10-3 with TRBJ1-1; D possibly corresponds to TRBD1 (6 bases). The clonotype was recovered from a human donor who had recovered from COVID-19. The CDR3 loop reads CAISEVQGASAEAFF. In DNA form, the CDR3 reads TGTGCCATCAGTGAGGTACAGGGCGCGTCGGCTGAAGCTTTCTTT.